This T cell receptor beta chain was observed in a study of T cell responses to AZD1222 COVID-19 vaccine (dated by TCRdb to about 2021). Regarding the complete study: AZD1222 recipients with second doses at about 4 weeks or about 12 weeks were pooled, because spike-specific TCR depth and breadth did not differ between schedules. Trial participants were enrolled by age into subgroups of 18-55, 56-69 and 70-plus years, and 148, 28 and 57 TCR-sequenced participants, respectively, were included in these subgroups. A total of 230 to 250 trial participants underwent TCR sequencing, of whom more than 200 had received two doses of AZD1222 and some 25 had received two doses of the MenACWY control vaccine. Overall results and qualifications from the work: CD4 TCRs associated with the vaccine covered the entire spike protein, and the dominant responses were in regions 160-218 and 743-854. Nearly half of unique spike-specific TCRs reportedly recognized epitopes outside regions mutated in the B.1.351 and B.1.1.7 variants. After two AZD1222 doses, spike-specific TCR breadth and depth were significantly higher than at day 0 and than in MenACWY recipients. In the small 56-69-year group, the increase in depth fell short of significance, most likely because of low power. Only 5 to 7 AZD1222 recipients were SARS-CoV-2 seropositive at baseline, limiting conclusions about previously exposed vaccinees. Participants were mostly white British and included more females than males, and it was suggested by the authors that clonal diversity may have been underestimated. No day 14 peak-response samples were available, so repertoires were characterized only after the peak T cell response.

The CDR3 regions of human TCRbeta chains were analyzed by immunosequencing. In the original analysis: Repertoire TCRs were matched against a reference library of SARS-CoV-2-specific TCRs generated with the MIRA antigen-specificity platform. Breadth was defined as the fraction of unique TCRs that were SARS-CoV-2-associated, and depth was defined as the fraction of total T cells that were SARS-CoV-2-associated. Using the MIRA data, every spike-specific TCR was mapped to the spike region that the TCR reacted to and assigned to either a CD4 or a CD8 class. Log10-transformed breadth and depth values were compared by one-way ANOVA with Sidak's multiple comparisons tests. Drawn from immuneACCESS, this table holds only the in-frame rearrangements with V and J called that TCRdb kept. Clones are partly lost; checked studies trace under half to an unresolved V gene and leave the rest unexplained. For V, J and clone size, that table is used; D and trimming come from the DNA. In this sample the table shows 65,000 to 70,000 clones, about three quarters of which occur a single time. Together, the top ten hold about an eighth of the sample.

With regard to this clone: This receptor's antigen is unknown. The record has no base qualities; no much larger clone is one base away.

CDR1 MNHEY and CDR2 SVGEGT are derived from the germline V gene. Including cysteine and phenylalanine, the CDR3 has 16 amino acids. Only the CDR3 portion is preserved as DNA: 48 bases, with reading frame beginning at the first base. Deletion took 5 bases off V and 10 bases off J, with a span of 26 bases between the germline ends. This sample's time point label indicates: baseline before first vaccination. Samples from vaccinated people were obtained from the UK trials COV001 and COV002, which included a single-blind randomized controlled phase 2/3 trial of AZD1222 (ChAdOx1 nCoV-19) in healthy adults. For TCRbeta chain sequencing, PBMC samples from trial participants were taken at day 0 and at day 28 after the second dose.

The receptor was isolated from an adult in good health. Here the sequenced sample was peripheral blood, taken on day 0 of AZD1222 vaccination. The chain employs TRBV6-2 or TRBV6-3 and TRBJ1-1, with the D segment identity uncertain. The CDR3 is CASSTGTGSWREGAFF. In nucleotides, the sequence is TGTGCCAGCAGTACGGGAACGGGGTCTTGGAGGGAGGGAGCTTTCTTT.